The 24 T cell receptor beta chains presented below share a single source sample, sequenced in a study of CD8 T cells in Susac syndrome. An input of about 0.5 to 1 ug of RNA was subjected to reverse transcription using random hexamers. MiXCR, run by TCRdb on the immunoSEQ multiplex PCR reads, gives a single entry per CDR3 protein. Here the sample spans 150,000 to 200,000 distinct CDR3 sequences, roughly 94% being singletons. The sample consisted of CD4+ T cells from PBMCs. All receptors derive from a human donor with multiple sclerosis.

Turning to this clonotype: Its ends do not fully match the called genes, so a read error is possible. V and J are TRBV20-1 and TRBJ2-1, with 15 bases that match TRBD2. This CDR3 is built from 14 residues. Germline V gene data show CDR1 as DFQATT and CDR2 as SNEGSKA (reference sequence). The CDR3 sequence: CSTRGLAGGHEQFF. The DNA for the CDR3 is TGCAGTACTAGGGGACTAGCGGGAGGCCATGAGCAGTTCTTC.

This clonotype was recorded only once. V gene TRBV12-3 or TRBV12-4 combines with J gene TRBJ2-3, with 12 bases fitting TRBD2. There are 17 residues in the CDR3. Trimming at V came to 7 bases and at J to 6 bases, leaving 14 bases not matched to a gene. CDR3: CASNPASGRARVDTQYF. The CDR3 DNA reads TGTGCCAGCAACCCCGCTAGCGGGAGGGCCAGGGTGGATACGCAGTATTTT.

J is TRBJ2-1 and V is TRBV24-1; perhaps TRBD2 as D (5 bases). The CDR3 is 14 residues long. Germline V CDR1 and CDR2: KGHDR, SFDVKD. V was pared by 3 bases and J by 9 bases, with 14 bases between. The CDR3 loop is CATSDGWLATEQFF. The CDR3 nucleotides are TGTGCCACCAGTGATGGGTGGCTAGCCACTGAGCAGTTCTTC.

CDR3 coding DNA: TGCGCCAGCAGCTTTAATGGACAGGGAGATCAGCCCCAGCATTTT. The encoded protein is CASSFNGQGDQPQHF. The V and J genes are TRBV5-1 and TRBJ1-5, with TRBD1 matching 8 bases. Trimming at V came to 2 bases and at J to 5 bases, leaving 6 bases not matched to a gene. Germline CDR1 reads SGHRS; CDR2 reads YFSETQ. The CDR3 sequence is 15 residues long.

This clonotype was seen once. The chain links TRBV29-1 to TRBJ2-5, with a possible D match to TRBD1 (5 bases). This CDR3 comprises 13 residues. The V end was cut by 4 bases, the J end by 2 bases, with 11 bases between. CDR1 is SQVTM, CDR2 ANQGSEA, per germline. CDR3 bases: TGCAGCGTTGCGGCAGGGTGGCAAGAGACCCAGTACTTC. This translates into CSVAAGWQETQYF.

This chain's CDR3 is CASSFINRGNEQYF. CDR3 sequence (DNA): TGCGCCAGCAGCTTTATCAACAGGGGCAACGAGCAGTACTTC. The V gene is TRBV5-1, the J gene TRBJ2-7; 7 bases are shared with TRBD1. This CDR3 has 14 amino acids. The V gene's germline CDR1 is SGHRS and CDR2 YFSETQ. Unmatched junction bases numbered 7, after V lost 2 bases and J lost 5 bases.

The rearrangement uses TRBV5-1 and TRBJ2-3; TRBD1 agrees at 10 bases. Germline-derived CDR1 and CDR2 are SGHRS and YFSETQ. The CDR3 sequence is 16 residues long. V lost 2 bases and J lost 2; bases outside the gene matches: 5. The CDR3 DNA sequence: TGCGCCAGCAGCTTCCAGACAGGGGGCCACACAGATACGCAGTATTTT. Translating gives CASSFQTGGHTDTQYF.

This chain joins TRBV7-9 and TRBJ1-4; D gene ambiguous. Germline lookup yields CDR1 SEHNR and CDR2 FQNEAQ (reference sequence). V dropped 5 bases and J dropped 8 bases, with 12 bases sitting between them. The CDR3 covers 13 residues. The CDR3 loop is CASSDMGGEKLFF. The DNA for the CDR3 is TGTGCCAGCAGCGACATGGGCGGGGAAAAACTGTTTTTT.

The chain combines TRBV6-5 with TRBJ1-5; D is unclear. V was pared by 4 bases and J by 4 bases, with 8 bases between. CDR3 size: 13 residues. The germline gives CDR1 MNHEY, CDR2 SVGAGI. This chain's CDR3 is CASSFGPNQPQHF. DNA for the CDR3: TGTGCCAGCAGTTTCGGCCCGAATCAGCCCCAGCATTTT.

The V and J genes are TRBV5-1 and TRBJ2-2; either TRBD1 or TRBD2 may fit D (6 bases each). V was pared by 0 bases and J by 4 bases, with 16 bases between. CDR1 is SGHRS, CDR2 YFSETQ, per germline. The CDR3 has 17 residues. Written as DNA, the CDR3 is TGCGCCAGCAGCTTGGCTGCGGGACACCGAATCACCGGGGAGCTGTTTTTT. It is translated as CASSLAAGHRITGELFF. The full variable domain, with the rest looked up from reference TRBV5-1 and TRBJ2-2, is KAGVTQTPRYLIKTRGQQVTLSCSPISGHRSVSWYQQTPGQGLQFLFEYFSETQRNKGNFPGRFSGRQFSNSRSEMNVSTLELGDSALYLCASSLAAGHRITGELFFGEGSRLTVL.

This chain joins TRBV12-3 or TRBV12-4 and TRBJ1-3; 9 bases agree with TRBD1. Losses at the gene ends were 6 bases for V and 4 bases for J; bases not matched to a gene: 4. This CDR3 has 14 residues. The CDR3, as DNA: TGTGCCAGCAGCCCCGGGACAGGGGGAAACACCATATATTTT. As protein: CASSPGTGGNTIYF.

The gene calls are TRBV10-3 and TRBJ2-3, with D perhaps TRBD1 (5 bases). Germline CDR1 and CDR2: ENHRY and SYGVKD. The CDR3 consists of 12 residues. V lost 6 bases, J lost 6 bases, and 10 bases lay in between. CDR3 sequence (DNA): TGTGCCATCAGGGGGCTCTTTGATACGCAGTATTTT. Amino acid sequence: CAIRGLFDTQYF.

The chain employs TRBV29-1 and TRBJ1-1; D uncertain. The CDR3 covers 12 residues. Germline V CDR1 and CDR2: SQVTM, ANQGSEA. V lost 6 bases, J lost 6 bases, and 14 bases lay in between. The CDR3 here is CSVRSGGAEAFF. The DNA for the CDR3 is TGCAGCGTCCGATCCGGCGGGGCTGAAGCTTTCTTT.

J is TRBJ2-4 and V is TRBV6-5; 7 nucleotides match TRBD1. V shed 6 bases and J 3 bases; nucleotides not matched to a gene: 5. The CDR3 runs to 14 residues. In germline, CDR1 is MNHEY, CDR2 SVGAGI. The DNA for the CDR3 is TGTGCCAGCAGCGACCGGACAGGCAAAAACATTCAGTACTTC. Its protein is CASSDRTGKNIQYF.

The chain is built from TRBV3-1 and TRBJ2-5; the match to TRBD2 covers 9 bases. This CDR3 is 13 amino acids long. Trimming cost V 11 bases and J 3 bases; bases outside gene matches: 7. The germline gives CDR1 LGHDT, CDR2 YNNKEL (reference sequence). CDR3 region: CAGSQRGEETQYF. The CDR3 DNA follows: TGTGCCGGATCACAGCGGGGGGAAGAGACCCAGTACTTC.

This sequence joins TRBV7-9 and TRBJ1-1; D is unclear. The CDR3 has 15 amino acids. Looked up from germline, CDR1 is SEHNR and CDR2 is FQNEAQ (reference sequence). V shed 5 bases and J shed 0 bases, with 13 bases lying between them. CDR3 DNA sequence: TGTGCCAGCAGCGGCATCGGGGAATTGAACACTGAAGCTTTCTTT. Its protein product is CASSGIGELNTEAFF. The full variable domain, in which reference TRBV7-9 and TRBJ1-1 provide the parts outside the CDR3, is DTGVSQNPRHKITKRGQNVTFRCDPISEHNRLYWYRQTLGQGPEFLTYFQNEAQLEKSRLLSDRFSAERPKGSFSTLEIQRTEQGDSAMYLCASSGIGELNTEAFFGQGTRLTVV.

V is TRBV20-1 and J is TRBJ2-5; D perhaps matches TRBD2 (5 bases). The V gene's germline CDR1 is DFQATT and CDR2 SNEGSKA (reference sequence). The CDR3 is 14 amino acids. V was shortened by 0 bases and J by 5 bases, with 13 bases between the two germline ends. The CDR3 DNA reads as TGCAGTGCTAGAGAGCTTAGACTAAGCGAGACCCAGTACTTC. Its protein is CSARELRLSETQYF.

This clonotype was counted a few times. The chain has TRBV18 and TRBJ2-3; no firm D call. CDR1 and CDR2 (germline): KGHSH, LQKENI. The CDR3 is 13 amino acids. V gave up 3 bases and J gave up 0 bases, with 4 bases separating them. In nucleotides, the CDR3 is TGTGCCAGCTCACCCGACAGCACAGATACGCAGTATTTT. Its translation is CASSPDSTDTQYF.

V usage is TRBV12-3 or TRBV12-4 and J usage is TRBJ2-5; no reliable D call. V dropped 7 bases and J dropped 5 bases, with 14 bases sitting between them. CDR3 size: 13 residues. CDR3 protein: CASTLRSFETQYF. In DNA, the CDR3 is TGTGCCAGCACCCTTAGGAGTTTCGAGACCCAGTACTTC.

DNA for the CDR3: TGTGCCAGCAGTTACCCGACGCAAGCACGCTATGGCTACACCTTC. It codes for CASSYPTQARYGYTF. The V and J genes are TRBV6-2 or TRBV6-3 and TRBJ1-2; D not certain. This CDR3 contains 15 residues. Germline V gene lookup returns CDR1 MNHEY and CDR2 SVGEGT. The ends were cut back, 2 bases at V and 4 bases at J, with 14 bases in the middle.

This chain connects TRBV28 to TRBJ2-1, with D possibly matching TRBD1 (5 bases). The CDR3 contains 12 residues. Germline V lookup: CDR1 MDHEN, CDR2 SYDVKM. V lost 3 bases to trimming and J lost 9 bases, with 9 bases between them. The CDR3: CASSFRVGEQFF. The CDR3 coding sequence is TGTGCCAGCAGTTTCAGGGTTGGTGAGCAGTTCTTC.

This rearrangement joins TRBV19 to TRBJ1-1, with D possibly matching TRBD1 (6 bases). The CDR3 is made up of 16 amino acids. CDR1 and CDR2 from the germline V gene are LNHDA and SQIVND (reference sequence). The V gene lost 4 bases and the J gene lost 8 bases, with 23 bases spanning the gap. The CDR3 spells CASSKTPIRAGQEAFF. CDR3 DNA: TGTGCCAGTAGTAAAACTCCGATCAGGGCGGGACAAGAAGCTTTCTTT.

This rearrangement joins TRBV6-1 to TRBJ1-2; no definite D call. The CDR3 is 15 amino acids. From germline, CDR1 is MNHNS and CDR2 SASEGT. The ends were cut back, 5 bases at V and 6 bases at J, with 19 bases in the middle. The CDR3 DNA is TGTGCCAGCAGTCCCCCATCCCGGGGAAGGGATGGCTACACCTTC. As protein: CASSPPSRGRDGYTF.

The CDR3 protein is CASRGETSSTDTQYF. In DNA, the CDR3 is TGTGCCAGCAGGGGGGAGACTTCCAGCACAGATACGCAGTATTTT. The chain combines TRBV6-1 with TRBJ2-3, with D perhaps given as TRBD1 or TRBD2 (5 bases each). The germline V gene has CDR1 MNHNS and CDR2 SASEGT. The CDR3 covers 15 residues. Deletions cut 6 bases from V and 0 bases from J, with 13 bases between.